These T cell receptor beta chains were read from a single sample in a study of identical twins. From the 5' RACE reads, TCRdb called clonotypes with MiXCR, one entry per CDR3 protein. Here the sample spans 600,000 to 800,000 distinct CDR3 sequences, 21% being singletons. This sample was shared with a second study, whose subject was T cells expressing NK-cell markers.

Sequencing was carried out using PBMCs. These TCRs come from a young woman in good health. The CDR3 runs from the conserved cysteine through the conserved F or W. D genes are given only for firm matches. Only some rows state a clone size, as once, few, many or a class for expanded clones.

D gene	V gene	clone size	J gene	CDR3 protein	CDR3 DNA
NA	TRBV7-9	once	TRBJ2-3	CASSPTVGVLSDTQYF	TGTGCCAGCAGCCCGACAGTGGGGGTTCTCTCAGATACGCAGTATTTT
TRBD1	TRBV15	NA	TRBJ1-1	CATSKDRYTEAFF	TGTGCCACCAGCAAGGACAGGTACACTGAAGCTTTCTTT
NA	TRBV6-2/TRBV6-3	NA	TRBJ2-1	CASSYREYYNEQFF	TGTGCCAGCAGCTACCGGGAATACTACAATGAGCAGTTCTTC
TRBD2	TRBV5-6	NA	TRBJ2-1	CASSPLGLAGTYNEQFF	TGTGCCAGCAGCCCATTAGGACTAGCGGGGACCTACAATGAGCAGTTCTTC
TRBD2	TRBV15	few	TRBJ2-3	CATRVSGGAADTQYF	TGTGCCACCAGGGTCAGCGGGGGGGCGGCAGATACGCAGTATTTT
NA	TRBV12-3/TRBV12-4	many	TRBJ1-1	CASSFRAANTEAFF	TGTGCCAGCAGTTTTAGGGCAGCGAACACTGAAGCTTTCTTT
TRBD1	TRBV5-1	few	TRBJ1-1	CATRTGTNTEAFF	TGCGCCACAAGGACAGGAACGAACACTGAAGCTTTCTTT
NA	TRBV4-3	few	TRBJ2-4	CASSQAQGQGNIQYF	TGCGCCAGCAGCCAAGCTCAGGGGCAGGGAAACATTCAGTACTTC
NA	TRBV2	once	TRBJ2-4	CASSGTGKNIQYF	TGTGCCAGCAGTGGTACAGGCAAAAACATTCAGTACTTC
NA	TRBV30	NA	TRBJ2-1	CAWRAYSYNEQFF	TGTGCCTGGAGAGCCTACTCCTACAATGAGCAGTTCTTC
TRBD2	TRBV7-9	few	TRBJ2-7	CASSQRLAGDEQYF	TGTGCCAGCAGTCAAAGACTAGCAGGCGACGAGCAGTACTTC
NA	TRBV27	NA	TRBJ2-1	CASSLQAGQYNEQFF	TGTGCCAGCAGTTTACAAGCGGGCCAATACAATGAGCAGTTCTTC
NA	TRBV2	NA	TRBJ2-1	CASSPGPLGNEQFF	TGTGCCAGCAGCCCTGGTCCGCTCGGCAATGAGCAGTTCTTC
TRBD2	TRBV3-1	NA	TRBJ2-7	CASSQAGGPGEQYF	TGTGCCAGCAGCCAAGCGGGAGGGCCGGGTGAGCAGTACTTC
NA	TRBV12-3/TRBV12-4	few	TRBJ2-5	CASSSRVSGTQYF	TGTGCCAGCAGCTCAAGAGTCTCCGGGACCCAGTACTTC
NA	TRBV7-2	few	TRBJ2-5	CASSNPEETQYF	TGTGCCAGCAGCAACCCTGAAGAGACCCAGTACTTC
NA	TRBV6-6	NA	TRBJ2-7	CASSYELYEQYF	TGTGCCAGCAGTTACGAACTGTACGAGCAGTACTTC
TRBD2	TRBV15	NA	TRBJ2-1	CATSGRRGGYNEQFF	TGTGCCACCAGCGGTCGGCGGGGGGGGTACAATGAGCAGTTCTTC
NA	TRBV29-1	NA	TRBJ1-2	CSVEGRNGYTF	TGCAGCGTTGAAGGTCGGAATGGCTACACCTTC
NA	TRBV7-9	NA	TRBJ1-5	CASSLREQPQHF	TGTGCCAGCAGCTTGAGGGAACAGCCCCAGCATTTT
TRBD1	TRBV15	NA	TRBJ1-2	CATSPRRGYGYTF	TGTGCCACCAGCCCACGCAGGGGGTATGGCTACACCTTC
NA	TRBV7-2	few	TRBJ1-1	CASSLFPGPAFF	TGTGCCAGCAGCTTATTTCCCGGCCCAGCTTTCTTT
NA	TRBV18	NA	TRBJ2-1	CASSPSVRMGEQFF	TGTGCCAGCTCACCATCGGTGAGGATGGGTGAGCAGTTCTTC
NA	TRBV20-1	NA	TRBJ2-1	CSAGRTRTTVNEQFF	TGCAGTGCCGGAAGGACAAGGACCACAGTCAATGAGCAGTTCTTC
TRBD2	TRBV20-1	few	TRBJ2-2	CSATKAASGTNTGELFF	TGCAGTGCTACTAAAGCGGCTAGCGGAACGAACACCGGGGAGCTGTTTTTT
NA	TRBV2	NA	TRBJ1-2	CASRQVNYGYTF	TGTGCCAGCAGACAGGTTAACTATGGCTACACCTTC
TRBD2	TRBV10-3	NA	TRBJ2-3	CAISALAATADTQYF	TGTGCCATCAGTGCTCTAGCGGCGACAGCAGATACGCAGTATTTT
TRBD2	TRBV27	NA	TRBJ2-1	CASSPLIVERGSNEQFF	TGTGCCAGCAGTCCACTCATCGTGGAGCGGGGGAGCAATGAGCAGTTCTTC
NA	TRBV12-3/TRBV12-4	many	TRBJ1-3	CASCISGNTIYF	TGTGCCAGCTGCATCTCTGGAAACACCATATATTTT
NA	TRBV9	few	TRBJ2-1	CASSPWSRKDEQFF	TGTGCCAGCAGCCCTTGGTCGCGGAAAGATGAGCAGTTCTTC
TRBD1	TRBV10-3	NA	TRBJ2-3	CAITEGDRDPNTQYF	TGTGCCATCACCGAAGGGGACAGGGATCCGAATACGCAGTATTTT
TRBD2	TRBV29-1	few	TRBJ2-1	CSGLDSGIRDNEQFF	TGCAGCGGACTGGATAGCGGGATTCGCGACAATGAGCAGTTCTTC
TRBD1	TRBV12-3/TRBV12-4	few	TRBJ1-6	CASTDRQGIYSPLHF	TGTGCCAGCACCGACCGACAGGGGATTTATTCACCCCTCCACTTT
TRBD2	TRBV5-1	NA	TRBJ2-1	CASSLEGSGNNEQFF	TGCGCCAGCAGCTTGGAGGGTAGCGGGAACAATGAGCAGTTCTTC
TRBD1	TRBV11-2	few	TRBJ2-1	CASSLTGGLVHEQFF	TGTGCCAGCAGCTTAACAGGGGGCCTCGTCCATGAGCAGTTCTTC
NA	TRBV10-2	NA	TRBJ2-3	CASSGPDTQYF	TGCGCCAGCAGCGGACCAGATACGCAGTATTTT
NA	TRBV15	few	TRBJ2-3	CATSRTVEPGGDTQYF	TGTGCCACCAGCAGGACGGTGGAGCCTGGAGGAGATACGCAGTATTTT
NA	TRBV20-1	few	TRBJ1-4	CSARDRTGNEKLFF	TGCAGTGCTAGAGATAGAACCGGCAATGAAAAACTGTTTTTT
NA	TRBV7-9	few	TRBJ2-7	CASSLGRDSYEQYF	TGTGCCAGCAGCTTGGGACGGGACTCCTACGAGCAGTACTTC
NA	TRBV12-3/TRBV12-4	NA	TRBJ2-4	CASSSTNIQYF	TGTGCCAGCAGTTCTACCAACATTCAGTACTTC
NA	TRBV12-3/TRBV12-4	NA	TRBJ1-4	CASSFWTTNEKLFF	TGTGCCAGCAGTTTTTGGACTACTAATGAAAAACTGTTTTTT